The T cell receptor (beta chain) described here comes from a study of T-cell memory formation after mild COVID-19. Regarding the study as a whole: Cross-reactive memory appears to have joined, as suggested by some responding clones showing up in pre-infection memory.

Details on this clonotype: The target antigen is unknown.

Using constant-segment primers, 5'RACE produced TCR alpha and TCR beta cDNA libraries carrying sample barcodes and UMIs. TCRdb reprocessed the 5' RACE reads with MiXCR, giving one entry per CDR3 protein. This table holds roughly 450,000 distinct CDR3 sequences, about 20% found once. Germline loops: CDR1 MNHNY, CDR2 SVGAGI (reference sequence). This CDR3 contains 14 residues. Losses at the gene ends were 0 bases for V and 8 bases for J; bases not matched to a gene: 6. The chain employs TRBV6-6 and TRBJ1-1, with 7 positions matching TRBD1. Sequences were obtained from PBMCs or a T cell subset sorted from them (not recorded which). This clonotype originated in an adult woman who had mild COVID-19 (a few samples of this study predate the infection). Cell type and time point are not known. CDR3 protein: CASSYSGTDIEAFF. In nucleotides, the CDR3 is TGTGCCAGCAGTTACTCCGGGACAGATATAGAAGCTTTCTTT.